This T cell receptor (beta chain) was recorded in a study of shared clonotypes between healthy human individuals. Overall study context: Donor ages ranged 18 to 49 years: a couple of women, a few men. Each donor's CD8 memory used one plate, CD8 naive two, each CD4 subset three.

CD45RA+ naive and CD45RA-negative memory subsets were separated from CD4+ cells. Germline V CDR1 and CDR2: LNHDA, SQIVND (reference sequence). Between the trimmed V and J ends, which lost 1 base and 1 base, there was a span of 16 bases. The CDR3 has 17 amino acids. Libraries were prepared by immunoSEQ multiplex PCR; TCRdb keeps only in-frame clonotypes and omits some of them. This sample has 2 million to 2.5 million clones, with approximately 94% found just once. This TCR derives from a man aged 18 to 30 in good health. Some clones in this sample may be carry-over from other donors' samples. Sequencing input: naive CD4+ T cells from PBMCs. Subset reported: CD45RA+ positively selected. The chain couples TRBV19 to TRBJ2-5, with a tentative D call TRBD1 (6 bases). CDR3 protein: CASSIGRGLQGQETQYF. CDR3 bases: TGTGCCAGTAGTATAGGGAGAGGGCTACAGGGCCAAGAGACCCAGTACTTC.